One and the same sample provided the 8 T cell receptor beta chains below, sequenced in a study of T cells after somatic rescue of genetic block. This table comes from immunoSEQ multiplex PCR, and its TCRdb copy is limited to in-frame clones, with some not included. This table has 95,000 to 120,000 clones, around 90% appearing once. Sequenced input: peripheral blood mononuclear cells (PBMCs). These receptors were taken from a woman aged 18-29 years.

The rearrangement links TRBV10-3 to TRBJ1-5; tentatively, D is TRBD1 (6 bases). The CDR3 runs to 15 residues. CDR1 and CDR2 from the germline V gene are ENHRY and SYGVKD. With 3 bases removed from V and 6 bases from J, the gap between germline ends came to 15 bases. In nucleotides, the CDR3 is TGTGCCATCAGTGATAAGAACAGGGACGGTCAGCCCCAGCATTTT. This gives the protein CAISDKNRDGQPQHF.

The chain recombines TRBV18 with TRBJ2-3; 8 positions agree with TRBD2. This CDR3 region has 17 residues. Looked up from germline, CDR1 is KGHSH and CDR2 is LQKENI. Trimming removed 2 bases from V and 4 bases from J; junction bases left unmatched: 11. CDR3 coding DNA: TGTGCCAGCTCACCAAGCCCTACTAGCGGAAACTCAGATACGCAGTATTTT. It yields the protein CASSPSPTSGNSDTQYF.

The chain joins TRBV5-4 to TRBJ2-2; TRBD2 is a possible D gene (5 bases). Germline lookup yields CDR1 SGHNT and CDR2 YYREEE (reference sequence). The CDR3 is made up of 13 amino acids. Trimming left V 7 bases short and J 3 bases short, with 10 bases between. CDR3 loop: CASRPGYTGELFF. For the CDR3, the DNA is TGTGCCAGCCGACCGGGGTACACCGGGGAGCTGTTTTTT. Looking up the rest from reference TRBV5-4 and TRBJ2-2 gives the full variable domain: ETGVTQSPTHLIKTRGQQVTLRCSSQSGHNTVSWYQQALGQGPQFIFQYYREEENGRGNFPPRFSGLQFPNYSSELNVNALELDDSALYLCASRPGYTGELFFGEGSRLTVL.

The rearrangement uses TRBV29-1 and TRBJ2-7, with a tentative D call TRBD2 (5 bases). V shed 7 bases and J shed 7 bases, with 20 bases lying between them. The CDR3 totals 13 residues. Germline CDR1 and CDR2: SQVTM and ANQGSEA. CDR3 in amino acids: CSGRKSSYGEQYF. CDR3 sequence (DNA): TGCAGCGGGAGGAAGAGCTCCTACGGGGAGCAGTACTTC.

The table lists this clone with a few counts. The chain recombines TRBV7-9 with TRBJ1-1, with 8 bases aligning to TRBD1. The CDR3 has 14 residues. The trim removed 4 bases at V and 4 bases at J, leaving 5 bases unmatched. Germline CDR1 reads SEHNR; CDR2 reads FQNEAQ (reference sequence). CDR3 DNA sequence: TGTGCCAGCAGCTCCACAGGGGGGGGCACTGAAGCTTTCTTT. Translated, it gives CASSSTGGGTEAFF.

The chain employs TRBV12-5 and TRBJ2-1; tentative D call: TRBD1 (5 bases). The CDR3 sequence is 14 residues long. V lost 1 base, J lost 7 bases, and 11 bases lay in between. CDR1 and CDR2 (germline): LGHNT, FRNRAP. The chain's CDR3 is CASGLGQGWNEQFF. CDR3 coding DNA: TGTGCTAGTGGTTTGGGTCAGGGCTGGAATGAGCAGTTCTTC.

The chain employs TRBV28 and TRBJ1-3; 7 bases line up with TRBD1. The CDR3 sequence is 14 residues long. The J segment lost 2 bases and the V segment lost 6 bases, leaving 4 bases of the junction unmatched. Germline V CDR1 and CDR2: MDHEN, SYDVKM. CDR3 bases: TGTGCCAGCAGGGGAGGGACAGCTGGAAACACCATATATTTT. It specifies CASRGGTAGNTIYF.

This clone was observed a few times. This chain connects TRBV11-3 to TRBJ1-6, with 9 bases lining up with TRBD1. With 4 bases clipped from V and 9 bases from J, the junction kept 4 bases outside the gene matches. CDR3 size: 14 residues. The germline CDR1 and CDR2 sequences are SGHNT and YENEEA. CDR3 region: CASSSGQGSSPLHF. The CDR3 DNA sequence: TGTGCCAGCAGCTCAGGACAGGGGAGTTCACCCCTCCACTTT.